Described below is a single TCR beta chain sequence and its context. This clone was counted between two and nine times. Its antigen specificity is not known. Base qualities are missing; no much larger clone stands one base away. These data come from a study of T cells in localized non-small cell lung cancer (dated by TCRdb to the early 2020s). Notes on the research overall: The study examined T cell repertoires in 200 to 300 patients with early-stage NSCLC and compared tumors with uninvolved tumor-adjacent lungs. The cohort was made up of approximately 250 treatment-naive NSCLC patients whose localized lung tumors had been resected. Of the NSCLC patients, approximately 130 were male and approximately 110 were female, and the mean age was approximately 64 years. Findings and caveats that apply to the study as a whole: Because multi-region sequencing of the tumors was not done, intratumor heterogeneity could not be ruled out. Uninvolved tumor-adjacent lung showed the highest T cell clonality, higher than tumor, which suggests more focused antigenic responses in the uninvolved tumor-adjacent lung. Since the design was exploratory, TCR variables were selected using unadjusted p-values with no false-discovery rate correction. Longer overall survival was associated with higher T cell density in blood, whereas shorter survival was associated with higher clonality in adjacent lung. A median of approximately 50 of the top 100 tumor clones turned up in the paired uninvolved adjacent lung, and about 28 of those clones also ranked among the top 100 of that same adjacent lung.

The immunoSEQ Assay was used to sequence TCR beta CDR3 regions from DNA. Per the source publication's procedure: T cell density was computed as TCR beta template counts normalized to usable DNA estimated by amplifying housekeeping genes. Richness was estimated with the preseqR package, extrapolating to 400,000 templates for PBMC samples and 120,000 templates for tissue samples. Clonality was taken to be one minus Pielou's evenness. To identify tissue-enriched TCRs, differential abundance testing was run on productive amino-acid clonotypes with a minimum total count of 5 and an alpha of 0.1. The Jaccard Index and the Morisita Overlap Index were used to quantify repertoire overlap between compartments. GLIPH clustered TCR beta CDR3s with public tetramer-defined viral CDR3s; viral motifs required at least three viral sequences plus V-gene enrichment. TCRdb re-hosts the immuneACCESS table, in-frame sequences only. Its copies lack some clones; in the studies checked, an unresolved V gene accounts for under half of them, and the cause for the rest is not known. That table gives V, J and clone size, and the DNA gave D and trimming. In all, the sample holds some 2,600 clones, and less than 25% of those were seen once. The leading ten clones occupy approximately 10% of the sample.

Clipping removes 5 bases from V and 6 bases from J, with 16 as the unmatched junction base count. Via the germline V gene, CDR1 is SGDLS and CDR2 YYNGEE. Taken from cysteine to phenylalanine, the CDR3 has 17 residues. Of all the DNA, just the CDR3 is kept, 51 bases in frame from base 1. At diagnosis, tumor, uninvolved tumor-adjacent lung and peripheral blood were collected and then preserved as a mix of FFPE and fresh-frozen material. This receptor was taken from a female donor older than 55 with stage I lung adenocarcinoma. The chain uses TRBV9 and TRBJ2-2; 7 of the junction bases match TRBD2. Sequencing used lung tumor tissue, obtained before any cancer treatment. The CDR3 here reads CASSDPGEAGEAGELFF. The nucleotide sequence reads TGTGCCAGCAGTGACCCTGGAGAGGCGGGAGAGGCCGGGGAGCTGTTTTTT.